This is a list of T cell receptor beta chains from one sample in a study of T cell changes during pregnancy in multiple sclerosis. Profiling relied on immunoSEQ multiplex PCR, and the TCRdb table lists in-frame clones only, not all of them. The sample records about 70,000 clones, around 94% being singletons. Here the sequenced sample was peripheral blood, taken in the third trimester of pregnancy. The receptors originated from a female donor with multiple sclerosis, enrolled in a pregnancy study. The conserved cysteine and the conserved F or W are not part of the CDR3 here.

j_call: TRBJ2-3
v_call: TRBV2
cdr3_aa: ASSRDRGPTDTQY

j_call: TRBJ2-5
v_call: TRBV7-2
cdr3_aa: ASSPGLIQETQY

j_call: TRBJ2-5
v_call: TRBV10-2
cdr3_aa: ASSGNWGDRRSPQETQY

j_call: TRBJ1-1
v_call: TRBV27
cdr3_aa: ASSPPGQLEAF

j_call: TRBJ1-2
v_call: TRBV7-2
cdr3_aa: ASWRVGFYNYGYT

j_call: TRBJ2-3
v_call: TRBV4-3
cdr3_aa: ASSQEIRGTDTQY

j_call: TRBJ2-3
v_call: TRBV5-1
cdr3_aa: ASSPEDGYTDTQY

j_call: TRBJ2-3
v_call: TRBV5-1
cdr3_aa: ASSLEGTGNTDTQY

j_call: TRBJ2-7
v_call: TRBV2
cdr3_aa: ASSELAQGGTYEQY

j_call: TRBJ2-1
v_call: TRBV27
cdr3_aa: ASRMGRDSYNEQF

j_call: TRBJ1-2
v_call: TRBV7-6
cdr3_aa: ASSLGEGVGSYT

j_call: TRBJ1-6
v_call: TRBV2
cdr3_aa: ASSRTGGGSPLH

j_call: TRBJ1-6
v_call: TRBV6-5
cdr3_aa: ASCRSSYNSPLH

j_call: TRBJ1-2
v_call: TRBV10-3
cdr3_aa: ATKATSGREIRPKDGYT

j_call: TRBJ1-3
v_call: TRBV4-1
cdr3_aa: ASSPDGGGHSGNTIY

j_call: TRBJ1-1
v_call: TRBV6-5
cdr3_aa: ASSIPGGLNTEAF

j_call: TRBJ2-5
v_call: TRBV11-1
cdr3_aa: ASSPPGLGTGTQY

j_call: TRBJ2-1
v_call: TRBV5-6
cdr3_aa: ASSLGPGGEQF

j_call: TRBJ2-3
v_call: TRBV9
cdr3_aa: ASRRGGAVADTQY

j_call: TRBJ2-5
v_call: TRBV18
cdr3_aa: ASSPPGGYETQY

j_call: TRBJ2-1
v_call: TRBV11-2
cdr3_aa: ASSSLASHNEQF

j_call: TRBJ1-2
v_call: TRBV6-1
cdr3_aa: ASSEFGRDIDGYT

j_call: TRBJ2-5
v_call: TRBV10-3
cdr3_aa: AISEPWDRGIETQY

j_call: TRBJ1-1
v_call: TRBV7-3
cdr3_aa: ASSLGGLGNTEAF

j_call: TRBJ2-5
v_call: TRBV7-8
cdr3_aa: ASSPRTGLRGETQY

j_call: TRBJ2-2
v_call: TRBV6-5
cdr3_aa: ASRALTGELF

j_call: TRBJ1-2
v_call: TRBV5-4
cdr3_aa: ASSGTDGYT

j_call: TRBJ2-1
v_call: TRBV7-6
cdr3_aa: ASSLGPSGAPYNEQF

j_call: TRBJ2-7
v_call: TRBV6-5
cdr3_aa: ASSYGALAGSYEQY

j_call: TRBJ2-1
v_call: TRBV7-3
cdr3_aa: ASSRAAGGVSEQF

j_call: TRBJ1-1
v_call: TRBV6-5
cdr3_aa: ASSYSGSQLNTEAF

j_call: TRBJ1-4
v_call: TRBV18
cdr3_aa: ASSLYSGTGMEKLF

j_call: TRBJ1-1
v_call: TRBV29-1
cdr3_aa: SVEDLDRGEAF

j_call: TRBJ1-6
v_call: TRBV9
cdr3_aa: ASSTARSPLH

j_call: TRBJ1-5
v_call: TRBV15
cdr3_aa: ATSRERGVGTGSEPQH

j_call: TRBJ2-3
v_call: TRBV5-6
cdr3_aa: ASSLTRGGRFTDTQY

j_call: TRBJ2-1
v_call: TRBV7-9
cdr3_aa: ASSSLRGTSGAYNEQF

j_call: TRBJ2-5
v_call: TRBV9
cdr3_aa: ASSVGPSGTQETQY

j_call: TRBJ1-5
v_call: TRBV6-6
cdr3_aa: ASNLGRGGMNQPQH

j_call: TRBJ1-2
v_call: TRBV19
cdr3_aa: ASSIGRDRESGYT

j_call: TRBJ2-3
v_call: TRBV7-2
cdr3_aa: ASSLGSASGGQDTQY

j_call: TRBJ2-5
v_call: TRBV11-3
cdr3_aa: ASSDGTTGETQY

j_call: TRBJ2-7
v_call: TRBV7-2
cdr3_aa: ASRPFNEYISYEQY

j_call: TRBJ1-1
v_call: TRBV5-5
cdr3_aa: ASSLARGHTEAF

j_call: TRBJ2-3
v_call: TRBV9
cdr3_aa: ASSVGTSGGADTQY

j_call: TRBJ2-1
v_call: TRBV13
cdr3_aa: ASSSRDSYYNEQF

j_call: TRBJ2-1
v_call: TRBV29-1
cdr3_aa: SVGALPYNEQF

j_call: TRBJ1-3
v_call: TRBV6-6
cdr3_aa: ASSFRTGYRNTIY

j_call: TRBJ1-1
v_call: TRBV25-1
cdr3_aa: ASSDRGRTEAF